This TCR beta chain was sequenced during a study of blood T cell repertoires in COVID-19. This CDR3 has 17 amino acids. V lost 4 bases, J lost 7 bases, and 13 bases stayed unmatched. CDR1 is KGHSH and CDR2 is LQKENI in the germline V gene. The data were produced by immunoSEQ multiplex PCR, yet TCRdb's version contains in-frame clones alone and is incomplete. The table records around 70,000 clones, about nine tenths of them present only once. Specimen: peripheral blood. The clonotype was recovered from a woman of 80 years or more with active or convalescent COVID-19. The J gene is TRBJ2-3, the V gene TRBV18, with 11 bases that match TRBD2. CDR3 nucleotides: TGTGCCAGCTCACTGATACTCGGGACTAGCGGTTTTTATACGCAGTATTTT. It codes for CASSLILGTSGFYTQYF.